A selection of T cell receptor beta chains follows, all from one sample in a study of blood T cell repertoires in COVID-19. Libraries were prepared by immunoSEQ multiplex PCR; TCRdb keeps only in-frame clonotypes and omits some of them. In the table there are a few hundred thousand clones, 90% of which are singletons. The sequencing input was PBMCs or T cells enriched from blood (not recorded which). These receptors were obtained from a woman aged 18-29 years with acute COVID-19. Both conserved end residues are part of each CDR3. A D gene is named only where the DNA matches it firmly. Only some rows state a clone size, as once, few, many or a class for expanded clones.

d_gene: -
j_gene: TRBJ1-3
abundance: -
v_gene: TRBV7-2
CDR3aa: CASSLLQFSSGNTIYF
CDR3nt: TGTGCCAGCAGCTTACTCCAGTTCAGCTCTGGAAACACCATATATTTT

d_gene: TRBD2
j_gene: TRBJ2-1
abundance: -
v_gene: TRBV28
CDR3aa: CASSLLGLAQHNEQFF
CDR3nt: TGTGCCAGCAGTCTCCTAGGACTAGCGCAACACAATGAGCAGTTCTTC

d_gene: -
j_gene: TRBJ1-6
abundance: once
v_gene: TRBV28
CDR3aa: CASTPGDRLNSPLHF
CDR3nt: TGTGCCAGCACCCCGGGTGACAGGCTTAATTCACCCCTCCACTTT

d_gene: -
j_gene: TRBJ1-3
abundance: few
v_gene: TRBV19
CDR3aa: CASSIAPVSGNTIYF
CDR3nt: TGTGCCAGTAGTATAGCCCCGGTATCTGGAAACACCATATATTTT

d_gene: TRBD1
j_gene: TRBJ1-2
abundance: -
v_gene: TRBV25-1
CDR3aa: CASSEYEGQGARGYTF
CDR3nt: TGTGCCAGCAGTGAATACGAAGGACAGGGGGCGCGTGGCTACACCTTC

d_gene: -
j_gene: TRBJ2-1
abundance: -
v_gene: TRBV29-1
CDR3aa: CSVDTGISYNEQFF
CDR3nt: TGCAGCGTTGATACGGGGATCTCCTACAATGAGCAGTTCTTC

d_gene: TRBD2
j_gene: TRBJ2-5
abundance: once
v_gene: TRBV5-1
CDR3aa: CASSFGLGEGETQYF
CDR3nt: TGCGCCAGCAGCTTTGGACTGGGGGAGGGAGAGACCCAGTACTTC

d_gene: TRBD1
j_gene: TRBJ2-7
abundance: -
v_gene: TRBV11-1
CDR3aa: CASRQQGTHEQYF
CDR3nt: TGTGCCAGCAGGCAACAGGGGACCCACGAGCAGTACTTC

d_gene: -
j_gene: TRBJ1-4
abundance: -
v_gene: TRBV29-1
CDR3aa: CSVVGGTGRNEKLFF
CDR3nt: TGCAGCGTGGTTGGGGGCACAGGACGAAATGAAAAACTGTTTTTT

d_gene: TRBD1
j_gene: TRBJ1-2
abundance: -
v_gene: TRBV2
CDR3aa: CASSVKLITGGKNNGYTF
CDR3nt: TGTGCCAGCAGTGTTAAGCTAATTACAGGGGGCAAAAATAATGGCTACACCTTC

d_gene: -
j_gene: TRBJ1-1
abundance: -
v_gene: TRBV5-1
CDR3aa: CASSLAPATEAFF
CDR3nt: TGCGCCAGCAGCTTGGCGCCAGCGACTGAAGCTTTCTTT

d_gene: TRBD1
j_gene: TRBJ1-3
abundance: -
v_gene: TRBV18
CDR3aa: CASSSGGDRGYYTIYF
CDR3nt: TGTGCCAGCTCCTCTGGGGGGGACAGGGGGTACTACACCATATATTTT

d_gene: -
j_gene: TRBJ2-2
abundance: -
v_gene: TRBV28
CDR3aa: CASITPTPNTGELFF
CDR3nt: TGTGCCAGCATCACCCCCACTCCGAACACCGGGGAGCTGTTTTTT

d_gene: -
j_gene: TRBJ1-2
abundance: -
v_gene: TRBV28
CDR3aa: CASSLIHAGSYTF
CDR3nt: TGTGCCAGCAGTTTAATCCACGCGGGAAGCTACACCTTC